This T cell receptor beta chain stems from a study of read filtering for tumor transcriptome and immune sequencing. Whole-study context: The cohort had 17 men and approximately 14 women aged about 45 to 80, mean around 63 years. Broader study findings: Around 84% of IR-seq clonotypes had one read, totaling roughly 3.5% of reads; RNA-seq: approximately 75% and 45%. The sorted CD138-negative fraction was a mixed bone marrow immune population, not purified T cells. Without single-read clonotypes, shared clonotype proportions correlated more between IR-seq and RNA-seq.

This library used around 400 ng RNA and molecular barcoded adaptors spanning alpha/delta and beta/gamma chains. Each CDR3 protein is one row after TCRdb ran MiXCR on the reads. The repertoire holds approximately 93,000 distinct CDR3 sequences, with around a fifth as singletons. The V gene's germline CDR1 is SGHTA and CDR2 FQGTGA. The CDR3 sequence is 14 residues long. The ends lost 5 bases at V and 6 bases at J; junction bases unmatched: 10. A word on this clonotype: Its antigen is not identified. With a much larger clone just one base away, this may be a read error.

Sequenced input: a population of CD138-negative cells sorted from bone marrow. The origin of this receptor is a donor aged 40 or older with multiple myeloma. The chain joins TRBV7-3 to TRBJ2-7; 7 nucleotides agree with TRBD1. As DNA, the CDR3 is TGTGCCAGCAGCCCACAGACAGGGTCCCTCGAGCAGTACTTC. As protein: CASSPQTGSLEQYF.